The 4 T cell receptor beta chains below were found in one sample sequenced in a study of T cell responses to AZD1222 COVID-19 vaccine (dated by TCRdb to the early 2020s). Receptor libraries were prepared by the immunoSEQ multiplex PCR assay. Entries here come from immuneACCESS through TCRdb and include only in-frame sequences with V and J called. Some clones fail to appear in such tables; in the studies checked, an unresolved V gene covers under half of the shortfall, and the cause of the remainder is unknown. The sample table holds 140,000 to 150,000 clones, of which about 93% were seen once. The ten most abundant clones make up roughly 5% of the sample. The time point label here, explained by the study, means: baseline before first vaccination. The sample in question was peripheral blood, obtained on day 0 of AZD1222 vaccination. The receptors originated from an adult in good health.

The chain carries TRBV7-2 and TRBJ2-7; 11 bases align to TRBD2. CDR1 is SGHTA, CDR2 FQGNSA, per germline. The CDR3 is made up of 16 amino acids. Germline trimming cut 1 base from V and 4 bases from J; bases unmatched to any gene: 6. The CDR3 DNA is TGTGCCAGCAGCTTAGTCGCCGCTAGCGGGAGGTACGAGCAGTACTTC. Translation gives CASSLVAASGRYEQYF.

The chain employs TRBV6-6 and TRBJ2-3; 7 bases line up with TRBD2. Germline-derived CDR1 and CDR2 are MNHNY and SVGAGI (reference sequence). V lost 6 bases, J lost 1 base, and 7 bases stayed unmatched. The CDR3 totals 15 residues. CDR3 region: CASRHRTSGTDTQYF. CDR3 in DNA: TGTGCCAGCAGACACCGGACTAGTGGCACAGATACGCAGTATTTT.

The chain links TRBV7-9 to TRBJ1-4; D is undetermined. Germline loops: CDR1 SEHNR, CDR2 FQNEAQ (reference sequence). The V end lost 5 bases, the J end lost 7 bases, and 11 bases lay between the germline ends. The CDR3 loop spans 13 amino acids. This chain's CDR3 is CASSPGVGEKLFF. CDR3 nucleotide sequence: TGTGCCAGCAGCCCTGGAGTTGGTGAAAAACTGTTTTTT.

The chain joins TRBV19 to TRBJ1-1, with D perhaps TRBD1 (5 bases). The germline CDR1 and CDR2 sequences are LNHDA and SQIVND (reference sequence). V was pared by 6 bases and J by 7 bases, with 12 bases between. The length of the CDR3 is 12 residues. CDR3 region: CASRMGGFEAFF. The CDR3 DNA reads as TGTGCCAGTAGGATGGGGGGATTTGAAGCTTTCTTT.